This record looks at one T cell receptor beta chain sequence and its context. Its target antigen remains unknown. Per-nucleotide qualities are absent, and no much larger clonotype sits a single base away. This entry is derived from a study of T cell responses to AZD1222 COVID-19 vaccine (dated by TCRdb to the early 2020s). Study-level background: Because spike-specific TCR depth and breadth did not differ between the two schedules, AZD1222 recipients who got a second dose at roughly 4 weeks were pooled with those who got a second dose at roughly 12 weeks. A total of about 240 trial participants underwent TCR sequencing, of whom around 200 received two doses of AZD1222 and roughly 25 received two doses of the MenACWY control vaccine. Enrollment into the trials was organized by age into subgroups of 18-55, 56-69 and 70-plus years, and those subgroups contained about 150, 27 and 61 TCR-sequenced participants, respectively.

The CDR3 regions of human TCRbeta chains were analyzed by immunosequencing. As for how the authors treated the data: TCRs in the repertoires were compared against a reference library of SARS-CoV-2-specific TCRs that had been generated with the MIRA antigen-specificity platform. Breadth meant the fraction of unique TCRs that were SARS-CoV-2-associated, whereas depth meant the fraction of total T cells that were SARS-CoV-2-associated. Using the MIRA data, each spike-specific TCR was mapped to the spike region that the TCR reacts to and placed in a CD4 or CD8 class. Log10-transformed breadth and depth values were compared by one-way ANOVA with Sidak's multiple comparisons tests. TCRdb took this table from immuneACCESS and kept in-frame rearrangements with V and J called. Such tables lack part of the clones; where checked against another copy, unresolved V genes explain under half of the gap, and the rest is unexplained. The DNA gave D and trimming, while V, J and clone size come from that table. In all, the sample holds around 100,000 clones, and approximately 83% of those were seen once. The ten top clones hold around 9.9% of the sample.

General study outcomes and caveats: In the small 56-69-year group, the increase in depth fell short of significance, most likely because of low power. The vaccine-associated CD4 TCRs covered the entire spike protein, and the dominant responses fell in regions 160-218 and 743-854. Because no samples from the day 14 peak response were available, repertoires could be characterized only after the peak T cell response. Reportedly, close to half of the unique spike-specific TCRs recognized epitopes lying outside the regions that are mutated in the B.1.351 and B.1.1.7 variants. Most participants were white British and females outnumbered males, and the authors suggested that clonal diversity may have been underestimated. Conclusions about previously exposed vaccinees are limited, since just six or seven AZD1222 recipients were seropositive for SARS-CoV-2 at baseline. After two AZD1222 doses, spike-specific TCR breadth and depth were significantly higher than at day 0 and than in MenACWY recipients.

Read against the paper, the sample's time point label means: baseline before first vaccination. Vaccinee samples came from UK trials COV001 and COV002, including a single-blind randomized controlled phase 2/3 trial of AZD1222 (ChAdOx1 nCoV-19) in healthy adults. For TCRbeta chain sequencing, PBMC samples from trial participants were taken at day 0 and at day 28 after the second dose. The clonotype originates from an adult in good health. Sample: peripheral blood, taken on day 0 of AZD1222 vaccination.

The CDR3 protein: CASSTFTGSSYEQYF. The DNA is TGCGCCAGCAGCACCTTTACAGGGTCCTCCTACGAGCAGTACTTC. This chain is built from TRBV5-1 and TRBJ2-7; the D gene is perhaps TRBD1, from 6 matching bases. The junction shows trimming of 4 bases on V and 0 bases on J, plus 14 bases between the germline ends. CDR1 and CDR2, per the germline V gene, are SGHRS and YFSETQ. The CDR3, from cysteine to phenylalanine, totals 15 residues. The retained sequence is limited to the CDR3, 45 bases, with the frame set at the first base.